This note documents a single T cell receptor (beta chain) sequence. Antigen specificity is unknown. The record originates from a study of T cell responses to AZD1222 COVID-19 vaccine. Study results and limitations: In all cases, repertoires were sampled only after the peak T cell response. Clonal diversity was possibly underestimated; the donors were predominantly white British and more often female. Just a handful of AZD1222 recipients tested seropositive at baseline.

CDR1 and CDR2 (germline): SGHTS, YDEGEE. This CDR3 region has 17 residues. The germline V and J ends were trimmed by 0 bases and 5 bases, with 20 bases remaining between them. Repertoires were generated with immunoSEQ multiplex PCR, while TCRdb's copy carries only in-frame clones and drops some. The data show roughly 130,000 clones, almost 95% seen once. This clonotype originated in an adult in good health. This specimen consisted of peripheral blood, obtained on day 0 of AZD1222 vaccination. This chain uses TRBV5-8 with TRBJ2-5, with D perhaps TRBD2 (5 bases). CDR3 in amino acids: CASSLAEGSGSWETQYF. The DNA for the CDR3 is TGTGCCAGCAGCTTGGCCGAGGGAAGCGGATCGTGGGAGACCCAGTACTTC.